A single sample gave rise to the 20 T cell receptor beta chains below, sequenced in a study of low-dose radiotherapy and immunotherapy resistance in tumors. Sample time point: after trial treatment. The treatment: LDRT plus nivolumab, ipilimumab, low-dose cyclophosphamide and aspirin (RACIN trial). Alpha- and beta-chain coverage of first-strand cDNA came from TRAV- and TRBV-specific primers. TCR amplification involved 20 to 25 PCR cycles with a constant-region primer and V-primer adapter. TCRdb itself ran the reads through MiXCR, one entry per CDR3 protein. The data contain around 100,000 distinct CDR3 sequences, less than 25% of them singletons. The starting material was PBMCs, obtained after low-dose radiotherapy plus immunotherapy. The receptors originated from a male donor with prostate cancer.

This clonotype showed up many times. This chain uses TRBV2 with TRBJ2-7; no clear D. The V end was cut by 8 bases, the J end by 4 bases, with 9 bases between. CDR3 length equals 11 residues. Germline loops: CDR1 SNHLY, CDR2 FYNNEI. CDR3 sequence reads: CASVGQYEQYF. The CDR3 DNA is TGTGCCAGCGTGGGCCAGTACGAGCAGTACTTC. The whole variable domain, filled in from reference TRBV2 and TRBJ2-7, reads EPEVTQTPSHQVTQMGQEVILRCVPISNHLYFYWYRQILGQKVEFLVSFYNNEISEKSEIFDDQFSVERPDGSNFTLKIRSTKLEDSAMYFCASVGQYEQYFGPGTRLTVT.

This clonotype was recorded a few times. V gene TRBV4-1 combines with J gene TRBJ2-5, with TRBD1 matching over 10 bases. J was trimmed by 8 bases and V by 1 base; bases with no gene match: 10. Germline CDR1 is MGHRA and CDR2 is YSYEKL. The CDR3 runs 16 residues. The CDR3 loop reads CASSQGATGGFFTQYF. DNA of the CDR3: TGCGCCAGCAGCCAAGGGGCGACAGGGGGCTTTTTCACCCAGTACTTC.

This clonotype showed up many times. The V and J genes are TRBV6-5 and TRBJ2-7; D call uncertain. The CDR3 extends over 13 amino acids. The V and J ends lost 2 bases and 4 bases respectively, with 9 bases between them. The germline gives CDR1 MNHEY, CDR2 SVGAGI. The DNA for the CDR3 is TGTGCCAGCAGTTACACTCCCTTATACGAGCAGTACTTC. Translated: CASSYTPLYEQYF.

This clonotype has ten or more counts. The V and J genes are TRBV7-2 and TRBJ2-3; 8 bases line up with TRBD2. The germline CDR1 and CDR2 sequences are SGHTA and FQGNSA. The CDR3 sequence is 17 residues long. The V and J ends lost 4 bases and 0 bases, in that order; junction bases with no gene match: 9. DNA of the CDR3: TGTGCCAGCAGCTCGCCCCTTAGCGGGGAGAGCACAGATACGCAGTATTTT. Translation gives CASSSPLSGESTDTQYF.

This rearrangement joins TRBV15 to TRBJ2-5; possible D gene TRBD1, 6 bases. V shed 0 bases and J shed 1 base, with 9 bases lying between them. From germline, CDR1 is LNHNV and CDR2 YYDKDF (reference sequence). This CDR3 has 15 residues. CDR3 region: CATSREKDSQETQYF. CDR3 DNA: TGTGCCACCAGCAGAGAAAAGGACAGCCAAGAGACCCAGTACTTC.

This clonotype was seen at least ten times. The chain has TRBV20-1 and TRBJ2-2; TRBD2 is a possible D gene (5 bases). Looked up from germline, CDR1 is DFQATT and CDR2 is SNEGSKA (reference sequence). V lost 5 bases and J 6 bases, leaving 16 bases between the germline ends. The CDR3 runs 14 residues. In DNA, the CDR3 is TGCAGTGCTCGCGACTATGCTAAGGCCGGGGAGCTGTTTTTT. Protein sequence: CSARDYAKAGELFF.

This clonotype appeared many times. J is TRBJ2-1 and V is TRBV20-1; 8 bases are a match to TRBD2. J gave up 2 bases and V 1 base, and 4 bases lay outside the gene matches. The CDR3 contains 15 residues. Germline V gives CDR1 DFQATT, CDR2 SNEGSKA (reference sequence). The CDR3 DNA sequence: TGCAGTGCTAGAGTACCGGGACTAGCCTACAATGAGCAGTTCTTC. This codes for CSARVPGLAYNEQFF.

This clonotype was recorded at least ten times. This chain joins TRBV7-9 and TRBJ2-1; D is perhaps TRBD1 or TRBD2 (5 bases each). The V and J ends lost 5 bases and 0 bases respectively, with 26 bases between them. Germline V gene lookup returns CDR1 SEHNR and CDR2 FQNEAQ (reference sequence). CDR3 size: 20 residues. The CDR3 nucleotides are TGTGCCAGCAGCCCCAATGTTCGGGGCTCTGACCGATACTCCTACAATGAGCAGTTCTTC. Translation: CASSPNVRGSDRYSYNEQFF.

Turning to this clonotype: This likely reflects a read error, since a far larger clone is one base away. J is TRBJ2-2 and V is TRBV11-2; perhaps TRBD2 as D (5 bases). CDR3 length: 19 residues. CDR1 is SGHAT, CDR2 FQNNGV, per germline. CDR3 residues: CASSLGWSSGQANTGELLF. The CDR3, as DNA: TGTGCCAGCAGCTTAGGGTGGAGTTCGGGTCAGGCGAACACCGGGGAGCTGCTTTTT.

The chain employs TRBV27 and TRBJ1-2, with 7 bases fitting TRBD1. The CDR3 has 13 amino acids. V was clipped by 3 bases and J by 8 bases; unmatched bases: 6. The germline CDR1 and CDR2 sequences are MNHEY and SMNVEV (reference sequence). The CDR3 loop is CASSFRTGVGYTF. The CDR3 nucleotides read TGTGCCAGCAGTTTCCGGACAGGAGTGGGCTACACCTTC.

The chain uses TRBV11-2 and TRBJ2-7; no clear D gene. With 5 bases removed from V and 2 bases from J, the gap between germline ends came to 13 bases. This CDR3 spans 14 amino acids. Per germline, CDR1 SGHAT and CDR2 FQNNGV. The CDR3: CASSPILQTYEQYF. DNA of the CDR3: TGTGCCAGCAGCCCGATCCTGCAGACCTACGAGCAGTACTTC.

This chain joins TRBV24-1 and TRBJ1-1; perhaps TRBD1 as D (6 bases). The length of the CDR3 is 15 residues. V dropped 3 bases and J dropped 1 base, with 11 bases sitting between them. CDR1 is KGHDR and CDR2 is SFDVKD in the germline V gene. The CDR3, as DNA: TGTGCCACCAGTGATACAGGGATGAAGAACACTGAAGCTTTCTTT. This encodes CATSDTGMKNTEAFF.

This clonotype was seen at least ten times. DNA of the CDR3: TGTGCCAGCAGCGCCCGGGACAGGGGTAGATCTGGCGGCTACACCTTC. This codes for CASSARDRGRSGGYTF. This rearrangement joins TRBV7-9 to TRBJ1-2, with 10 bases aligning to TRBD1. V lost 5 bases and J lost 8; bases outside the gene matches: 14. CDR3 length: 16 amino acids. Germline V gene sequence: CDR1 SEHNR, CDR2 FQNEAQ (reference sequence).

V gene TRBV6-2 or TRBV6-3 combines with J gene TRBJ1-2; a weak D match, TRBD1 (5 bases). The germline CDR1 and CDR2 sequences are MNHEY and SVGEGT. V gave up 5 bases and J gave up 4 bases, with 26 bases separating them. The CDR3 has 18 amino acids. CDR3 loop: CASSEADRLRDGSYGYTF. CDR3 coding DNA: TGTGCCAGCAGTGAAGCGGACCGGCTTAGGGACGGTTCCTATGGCTACACCTTC.

This clonotype was detected only a few times. The DNA of the CDR3 is TGTGCCAGCAGCTCCACAGGGTTTGCTTTCTTT. It codes for CASSSTGFAFF. The V call is TRBV7-8, the J call TRBJ1-1; D is possibly TRBD1 (6 bases). Per the germline V gene, CDR1 is SGHVS and CDR2 is FQNEAQ. The CDR3 is 11 residues long. The V end was cut by 4 bases, the J end by 11 bases, with 11 bases between.

This clonotype was counted many times. This rearrangement joins TRBV5-6 to TRBJ1-2, with D hard to call. The CDR3 has 12 residues. V was pared by 1 base and J by 2 bases, with 3 bases between. The germline V gene encodes CDR1 SGHDT and CDR2 YYEEEE. The CDR3: CASSLWNYGYTF. In nucleotides, the CDR3 is TGTGCCAGCAGCTTGTGGAACTATGGCTACACCTTC.

This clonotype has at least ten counts. The genes are TRBV24-1 and TRBJ2-1; D gene ambiguous. This CDR3 has 12 residues. Germline V CDR1 and CDR2: KGHDR, SFDVKD. The germline V and J ends were trimmed by 3 bases and 8 bases, with 7 bases remaining between them. Here the CDR3 DNA reads TGTGCCACCAGTGATAAGGCCGATGAGCAGTTCTTC. The encoded protein is CATSDKADEQFF.

Ten or more counts support this clonotype. CDR3 residues: CASSSAGEINTQYF. In DNA, the CDR3 is TGTGCCAGCAGTTCTGCGGGGGAGATTAATACGCAGTATTTT. The chain joins TRBV25-1 to TRBJ2-3; 7 positions agree with TRBD2. With 5 bases clipped from V and 7 bases from J, the junction kept 9 bases outside the gene matches. Germline V lookup: CDR1 MGHDK, CDR2 SYGVNS. The CDR3 is 14 residues long. Drawing the rest from reference TRBV25-1 and TRBJ2-3, the complete variable domain is EADIYQTPRYLVIGTGKKITLECSQTMGHDKMYWYQQDPGMELHLIHYSYGVNSTEKGDLSSESTVSRIRTEHFPLTLESARPSHTSQYLCASSSAGEINTQYFGPGTRLTVL.

This clonotype has only a few counts. The chain employs TRBV5-6 and TRBJ2-7, with 10 bases fitting TRBD1. V dropped 4 bases and J dropped 0; count of bases not matched to a gene: 7. In germline, CDR1 is SGHDT, CDR2 YYEEEE. The CDR3 spans 16 residues. This CDR3 is CASSMGTGANSYEQYF. CDR3 sequence (DNA): TGTGCCAGCAGCATGGGGACAGGGGCAAACTCCTACGAGCAGTACTTC.

This clonotype was found a few times. The rearrangement uses TRBV19 and TRBJ2-1; D may be TRBD1 (6 bases). The V gene lost 3 bases and the J gene lost 8 bases, with 20 bases spanning the gap. Germline values: CDR1 LNHDA, CDR2 SQIVND (reference sequence). This CDR3 region has 16 residues. The CDR3: CASSMETDRYPYEQFF. The DNA for the CDR3 is TGTGCCAGTAGTATGGAAACTGACAGGTATCCCTATGAGCAGTTCTTC.